This record concerns one T cell receptor (beta chain) sequence. These data come from a study of shared clonotypes between healthy human individuals. The wider study: Per-donor plates numbered three CD4 naive, three CD4 memory, two CD8 naive and one CD8 memory.

Germline V gives CDR1 KGHSH, CDR2 LQKENI. The CDR3 contains 15 residues. V lost 3 bases, J lost 4 bases, and 16 bases lay in between. Naive CD4+ cells were CD45RA-selected; the remaining cells were memory. Sequenced by immunoSEQ multiplex PCR; TCRdb stores in-frame clones only, minus some. The table includes 2 million to 2.5 million clones, 90% to 96% detected once. Material for sequencing was naive CD4+ T cells sorted from blood. Regarding subset: CD45RA+ positively selected. The clonotype comes from a man between 18 and 35 years old in good health. The chain is built from TRBV18 and TRBJ2-7, with D perhaps given as TRBD1 or TRBD2 (5 bases each). This CDR3 reads CASSPPPGTIYEQYF. Here the CDR3 DNA reads TGTGCCAGCTCACCCCCCCCCGGGACCATATACGAGCAGTACTTC.